The T cell receptor (beta chain) under discussion was sequenced for a study of OX40 agonist ivuxolimab in advanced cancers. Regarding the study as a whole: Several nonresponders also turned out to have low normalized T-cell clonal expansion. Among the lowest peripheral clonal expansion occurred in 0.1-3.0 mg/kg partial responders.

Produced via immunoSEQ multiplex PCR; TCRdb's table is partial and in-frame only. The sample yields under 80,000 clones, just over 85% seen once. Germline loops: CDR1 GTSNPN, CDR2 SVGIG (reference sequence). CDR3 length: 15 amino acids. Trimming left V 3 bases short and J 0 bases short, with 14 bases between. In the case of this clone: Its cognate antigen is unknown.

The sequence was collected from an adult with an advanced solid tumor such as melanoma, head and neck, liver or kidney cancer. The J gene is TRBJ2-5, the V gene TRBV30, with D hard to call. Material: CD4+ or CD8+ T cells sorted from blood, obtained in a trial of the OX40 agonist ivuxolimab. The CDR3 DNA is TGTGCCTGGAGCCCACTCGCCAATTACCAAGAGACCCAGTACTTC. Encoded protein: CAWSPLANYQETQYF.